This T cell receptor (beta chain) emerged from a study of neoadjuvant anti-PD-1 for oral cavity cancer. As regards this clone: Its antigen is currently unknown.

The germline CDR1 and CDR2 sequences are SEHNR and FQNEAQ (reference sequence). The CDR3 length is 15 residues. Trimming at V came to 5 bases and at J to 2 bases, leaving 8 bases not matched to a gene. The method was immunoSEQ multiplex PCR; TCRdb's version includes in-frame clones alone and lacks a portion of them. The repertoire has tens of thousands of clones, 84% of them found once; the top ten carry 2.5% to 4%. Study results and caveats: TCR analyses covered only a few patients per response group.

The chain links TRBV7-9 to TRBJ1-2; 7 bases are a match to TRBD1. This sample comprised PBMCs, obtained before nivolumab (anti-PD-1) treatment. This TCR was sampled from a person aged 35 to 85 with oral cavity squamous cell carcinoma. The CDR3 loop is CASSPDREGNYGYTF. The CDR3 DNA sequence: TGTGCCAGCAGCCCCGACAGGGAAGGGAACTATGGCTACACCTTC.